The 19 T cell receptor beta chains below all came from one sample that was sequenced in a study of post-analysis software for immune sequencing data. The antigens for these receptors are not known. Study-wide points: In patients, TRBV5-6, TRBV5-1 and TRBV20-1 belonged to four or five TRBV segments found more frequently than in controls.

Unique molecular identifiers were carried by the TCR beta cDNA libraries. TCRdb passed the PCR reads through MiXCR, listing each CDR3 protein once. The table lists about 770,000 distinct CDR3 sequences, under 60% of them singletons. The sequencing sample was made of blood. All receptors derive from a girl between 10 and 17 years old with multiple sclerosis.

The rearrangement joins TRBV7-2 to TRBJ2-3; tentatively, D is TRBD2 (5 bases). Germline assignment: CDR1 SGHTA and CDR2 FQGNSA. V dropped 6 bases and J dropped 5 bases, with 15 bases sitting between them. This CDR3 region has 14 residues. Here the CDR3 reads CASSQLRGVDTQYF. The DNA of the CDR3 is TGTGCCAGCAGTCAACTCCGGGGAGTAGATACGCAGTATTTT.

This chain joins TRBV12-3 or TRBV12-4 and TRBJ2-1; D uncertain. Trimming pared 7 bases from V and 6 bases from J, leaving 10 bases between. CDR3 length: 12 amino acids. The CDR3 sequence: CASTPTSNEQFF. DNA of the CDR3: TGTGCCAGCACCCCGACCTCCAATGAGCAGTTCTTC.

The CDR3 sequence: CASSRGGFPYEQYF. DNA of the CDR3: TGTGCCAGCAGCAGAGGAGGGTTCCCCTACGAGCAGTACTTC. The J gene is TRBJ2-7, the V gene TRBV6-6, with D perhaps matching TRBD2 (6 bases). The CDR3 is 14 amino acids. Trimming shortened V by 6 bases and J by 2 bases, and 14 bases separated the two germline ends. CDR1 and CDR2 from the germline V gene are MNHNY and SVGAGI (reference sequence).

There are a few counts of this clonotype. The chain couples TRBV6-1 to TRBJ2-3; 9 bases map to TRBD1. Trimming at V came to 7 bases and at J to 3 bases, leaving 8 bases not matched to a gene. Germline V gene lookup returns CDR1 MNHNS and CDR2 SASEGT. The CDR3 spans 15 residues. The CDR3, as DNA: TGTGCCAGCAAAAGACAGGGGGGGAAGACAGATACGCAGTATTTT. It translates to CASKRQGGKTDTQYF.

The gene calls are TRBV27 and TRBJ2-7; 8 bases match TRBD2. CDR1 is MNHEY and CDR2 is SMNVEV in the germline V gene (reference sequence). This CDR3 has 14 residues. Germline trimming cut 3 bases from V and 4 bases from J; bases unmatched to any gene: 5. Here the CDR3 DNA reads TGTGCCAGCAGTTTCGGACTAGCCGGTTACGAGCAGTACTTC. It specifies CASSFGLAGYEQYF.

This clonotype has more than one count but fewer than ten. The chain is built from TRBV7-6 and TRBJ2-6; 8 bases line up with TRBD1. This CDR3 comprises 19 residues. In germline, CDR1 is SGHVS, CDR2 FNYEAQ. After removal of 5 bases from V and 3 bases from J, the junction contained 15 bases not matched to a gene. In nucleotides, the CDR3 is TGTGCCAGCAGCAAACCGGGACAGGCAAACTTGGGTGGGGCCAACGTCCTGACTTTC. This sequence encodes CASSKPGQANLGGANVLTF.

This chain links TRBV11-1 with TRBJ2-7; the match to TRBD2 covers 9 bases. Germline values: CDR1 SGHAT, CDR2 FQDESV (reference sequence). The CDR3 sequence is 15 residues long. Trimming took 2 bases from V and 0 from J; bases not matched to a gene: 2. The CDR3 region is CASSLLAGPSYEQYF. In DNA, the CDR3 is TGTGCCAGCAGCTTACTAGCGGGGCCCTCCTACGAGCAGTACTTC.

The rearrangement uses TRBV20-1 and TRBJ2-7; D gene uncertain. Germline assignment: CDR1 DFQATT and CDR2 SNEGSKA (reference sequence). V gave up 6 bases and J gave up 0 bases, with 12 bases separating them. The CDR3 is 13 residues long. The CDR3 reads CSARPNYSYEQYF. The CDR3 coding sequence is TGCAGTGCCAGGCCCAACTACTCCTACGAGCAGTACTTC.

This clonotype was seen more than once but under ten times. V gene TRBV6-1 combines with J gene TRBJ1-6; no definite D call. Trimming pared 4 bases from V and 9 bases from J, leaving 16 bases between. The CDR3 contains 15 residues. Germline lookup yields CDR1 MNHNS and CDR2 SASEGT. Here the CDR3 DNA reads TGTGCCAGCAGTGCAGTAATGGCGGCTAGTTCACCCCTCCACTTT. Its translation: CASSAVMAASSPLHF.

In this sample, this clonotype turned up a few times. The J gene is TRBJ2-1, the V gene TRBV5-1, with D possibly matching TRBD1 (7 bases). Gene TRBJ2-7 matches the end of the DNA better, so the J call may be wrong. From germline, CDR1 is SGHRS and CDR2 YFSETQ. The CDR3 length is 13 residues. The CDR3 region has the DNA TGCGCCAGCAGCATTTTCAGGGGGGATGAGCAGTACTTC. Its protein product is CASSIFRGDEQYF.

The CDR3 region is CASSTGGLPSEQYF. The CDR3 nucleotides read TGTGCCAGCAGTACGGGAGGACTGCCCTCCGAGCAGTACTTC. The chain is built from TRBV7-9 and TRBJ2-4; 7 bases fit TRBD2. The J call may not be correct, given that the DNA end is closer to TRBJ2-7. This CDR3 comprises 14 residues. The germline gives CDR1 SEHNR, CDR2 FQNEAQ (reference sequence).

The chain is built from TRBV28 and TRBJ1-1; 7 bases align to TRBD1. CDR1 is MDHEN, CDR2 SYDVKM, per germline. This CDR3 contains 14 residues. Unmatched junction bases numbered 9, after V lost 4 bases and J lost 7 bases. As DNA, the CDR3 is TGTGCCAGCAGTTCCGACAGGGTGACCAGTGAAGCTTTCTTT. Protein: CASSSDRVTSEAFF.

This clonotype was counted between two and nine times. V usage is TRBV4-1 and J usage is TRBJ2-1; maybe TRBD2 (5 bases). Germline V gene lookup returns CDR1 MGHRA and CDR2 YSYEKL. This CDR3 spans 14 amino acids. Between the trimmed V and J ends, which lost 0 bases and 9 bases, there was a span of 12 bases. The CDR3 coding sequence is TGCGCCAGCAGCCAAGAGGCTCTCCGGGGTGAGCAGTTCTTC. The encoded protein is CASSQEALRGEQFF.

V gene TRBV20-1 combines with J gene TRBJ2-4; no clear D. The J call may be mistaken, given a closer DNA end match to TRBJ2-7. The CDR3 extends over 11 amino acids. In germline, CDR1 is DFQATT, CDR2 SNEGSKA (reference sequence). The CDR3 bases are TGCAGTGCTAGTACGGTCTACGAGCAGTACTTC. Translated: CSASTVYEQYF.

The genes are TRBV29-1 and TRBJ2-6; D remains unclear. The CDR3 is 13 amino acids. CDR1 SQVTM and CDR2 ANQGSEA come from the germline V gene. Trimming took 7 bases from V and 2 from J, leaving 9 bases between them. The DNA for the CDR3 is TGCAGCGGTCAAGAGACTGGGGCCAACGTCCTGACTTTC. It codes for CSGQETGANVLTF. Full variable domain (remainder filled in from reference TRBV29-1 and TRBJ2-6): SAVISQKPSRDICQRGTSLTIQCQVDSQVTMMFWYRQQPGQSLTLIATANQGSEATYESGFVIDKFPISRPNLTFSTLTVSNMSPEDSSIYLCSGQETGANVLTFGAGSRLTVL.

This clonotype showed up just a few times. This chain uses TRBV6-6 with TRBJ1-6; D is ambiguous. V was clipped by 6 bases and J by 5 bases, with 14 bases between them. The CDR3 is 15 residues long. The germline V gene encodes CDR1 MNHNY and CDR2 SVGAGI (reference sequence). The CDR3 reads CASRPHQGDNSPLHF. CDR3 bases: TGTGCCAGCAGACCTCATCAAGGAGATAATTCACCCCTCCACTTT.

This sequence joins TRBV24-1 and TRBJ2-1; no firm D call. This CDR3 contains 14 residues. V was trimmed by 7 bases and J by 5 bases, leaving 14 bases between them. Germline CDR1 KGHDR, CDR2 SFDVKD. CDR3 sequence: CATSQTLAHNEQFF. For the CDR3, the DNA is TGTGCCACCAGCCAGACTCTCGCGCACAATGAGCAGTTCTTC.

The chain recombines TRBV5-1 with TRBJ2-3; D ambiguous. With 2 bases removed from V and 6 bases from J, the gap between germline ends came to 7 bases. The CDR3 has 12 amino acids. Germline CDR1 SGHRS, CDR2 YFSETQ. CDR3 region: CASSFLDDTQYF. DNA for the CDR3: TGCGCCAGCAGCTTCCTGGATGATACGCAGTATTTT.

The rearrangement joins TRBV29-1 to TRBJ2-5; D is unresolved. Looked up from germline, CDR1 is SQVTM and CDR2 is ANQGSEA. CDR3 length: 10 amino acids. With 7 bases removed from V and 2 bases from J, the gap between germline ends came to 5 bases. CDR3 residues: CSGKQETQYF. The CDR3 region has the DNA TGCAGCGGTAAACAAGAGACCCAGTACTTC.